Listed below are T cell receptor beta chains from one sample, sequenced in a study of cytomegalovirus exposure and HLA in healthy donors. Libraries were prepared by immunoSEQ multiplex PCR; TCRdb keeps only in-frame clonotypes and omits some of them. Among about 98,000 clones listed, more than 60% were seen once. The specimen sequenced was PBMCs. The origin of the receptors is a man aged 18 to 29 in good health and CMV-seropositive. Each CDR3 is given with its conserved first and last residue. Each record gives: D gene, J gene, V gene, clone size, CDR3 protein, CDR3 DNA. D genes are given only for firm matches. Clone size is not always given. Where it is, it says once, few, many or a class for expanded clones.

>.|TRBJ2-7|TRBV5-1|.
CASTETDAYEQYF
TGCGCCAGCACCGAGACAGATGCCTACGAGCAGTACTTC
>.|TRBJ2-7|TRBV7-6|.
CASSLSRRGPYEQYF
TGTGCCAGCAGCTTAAGCAGGAGGGGCCCCTACGAGCAGTACTTC
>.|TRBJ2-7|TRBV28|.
CASSLRRGFYEQYF
TGTGCCAGCAGTTTAAGGCGGGGCTTTTACGAGCAGTACTTC
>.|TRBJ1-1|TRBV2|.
CASSPAFRLGHTEAFF
TGTGCCAGCAGCCCGGCCTTCCGGTTGGGGCACACTGAAGCTTTCTTT
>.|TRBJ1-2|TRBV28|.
CASSKSTRGYTF
TGTGCCAGCAGCAAATCCACCAGGGGCTACACCTTC
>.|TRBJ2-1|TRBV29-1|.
CSVEDRQGPGSQFF
TGCAGCGTTGAAGATCGCCAGGGGCCCGGGTCGCAGTTCTTC
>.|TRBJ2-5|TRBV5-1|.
CASSLALGVVETQYF
TGCGCCAGCAGCTTGGCCCTCGGGGTAGTTGAGACCCAGTACTTC
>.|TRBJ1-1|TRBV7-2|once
CASSFLGRWGFDTEAFF
TGTGCCAGCAGCTTCCTAGGGAGGTGGGGTTTCGACACTGAAGCTTTCTTT
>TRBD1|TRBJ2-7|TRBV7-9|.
CASSPRTGRSGSYEQYF
TGTGCCAGCAGCCCTCGGACAGGGCGTTCGGGATCCTACGAGCAGTACTTC
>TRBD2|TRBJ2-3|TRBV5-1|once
CASSPYGGAITDTQYF
TGCGCCAGCAGCCCCTACGGGGGGGCGATCACAGATACGCAGTATTTT
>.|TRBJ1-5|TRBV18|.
CASSPDGSNQPQHF
TGTGCCAGCTCACCAGACGGGAGCAATCAGCCCCAGCATTTT
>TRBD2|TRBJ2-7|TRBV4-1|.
CASSHHLGTSGGASYEQYF
TGCGCCAGCAGCCACCACTTAGGGACTAGCGGGGGGGCCTCCTACGAGCAGTACTTC
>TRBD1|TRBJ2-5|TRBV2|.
CASSEIDRVKTQYF
TGTGCCAGCAGTGAGATAGACAGGGTGAAGACCCAGTACTTC
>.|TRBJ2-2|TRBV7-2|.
CASSPNPGDTGELFF
TGTGCCAGCAGCCCCAACCCAGGGGACACCGGGGAGCTGTTTTTT
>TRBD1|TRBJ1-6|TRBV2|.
CASCWTGSNSPLHF
TGTGCCAGCTGCTGGACAGGGTCTAATTCACCCCTCCACTTT
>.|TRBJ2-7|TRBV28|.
CASSYGAERSDEQYF
TGTGCCAGCAGTTATGGGGCGGAAAGGTCTGACGAGCAGTACTTC
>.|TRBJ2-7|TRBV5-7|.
CASSLATYEQYF
TGTGCCAGCAGCTTGGCCACCTACGAGCAGTACTTC
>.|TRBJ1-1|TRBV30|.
CAWSVSGSGTEAFF
TGTGCCTGGAGTGTATCGGGGTCGGGCACTGAAGCTTTCTTT
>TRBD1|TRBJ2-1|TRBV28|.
CASRDRDFDEQFF
TGTGCCAGCAGAGACAGGGATTTTGATGAGCAGTTCTTC
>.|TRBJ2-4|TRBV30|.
CAWSDSNHIQYF
TGTGCCTGGAGTGACTCTAACCACATTCAGTACTTC
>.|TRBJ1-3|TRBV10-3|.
CAISGPGLYSGNTIYF
TGTGCCATCAGCGGACCGGGACTGTACTCTGGAAACACCATATATTTT
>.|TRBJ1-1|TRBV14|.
CASSRDTEAFF
TGTGCCAGCAGCCGCGACACTGAAGCTTTCTTT
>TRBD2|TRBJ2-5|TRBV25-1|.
CASRSTSGGGETQYF
TGTGCCAGCAGAAGTACTAGCGGGGGTGGAGAGACCCAGTACTTC
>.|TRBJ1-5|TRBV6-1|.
CASSVQINQPQHF
TGTGCCAGCAGTGTACAGATCAATCAGCCCCAGCATTTT
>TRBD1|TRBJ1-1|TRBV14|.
CASSQDVIRGTGEDTEAFF
TGTGCCAGCAGCCAAGATGTAATTCGGGGGACAGGGGAGGACACTGAAGCTTTCTTT
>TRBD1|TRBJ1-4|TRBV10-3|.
CAISEYPLQRGPDEKLFF
TGTGCCATCAGTGAGTACCCCCTACAAAGGGGGCCGGACGAAAAACTGTTTTTT
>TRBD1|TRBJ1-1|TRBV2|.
CASHWDSGNTEAFF
TGTGCCAGCCATTGGGACAGTGGGAACACTGAAGCTTTCTTT
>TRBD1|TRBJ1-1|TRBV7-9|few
CASSETDRTVNRGEAFF
TGTGCCAGCAGCGAAACCGACCGAACCGTTAACAGGGGTGAAGCTTTCTTT
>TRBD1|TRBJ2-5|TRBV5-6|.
CASSSGQTNLQETQYF
TGTGCCAGCAGCTCGGGACAGACCAACCTCCAAGAGACCCAGTACTTC
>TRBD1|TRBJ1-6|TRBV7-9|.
CASSRTGRNSPLHF
TGTGCCAGCAGTCGGACAGGGCGCAATTCACCCCTCCACTTT
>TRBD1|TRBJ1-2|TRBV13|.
CASSFTGGSNYGYTF
TGTGCCAGCAGCTTTACAGGGGGGTCTAACTATGGCTACACCTTC
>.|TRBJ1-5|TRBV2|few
CASSGGGFSQPQHF
TGTGCCAGCAGTGGGGGGGGATTCAGTCAGCCCCAGCATTTT
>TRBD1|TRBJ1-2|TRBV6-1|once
CASSEARGQAHIF
TGTGCCAGCAGTGAAGCGAGAGGACAGGCCCACATCTTC
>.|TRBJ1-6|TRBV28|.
CASTKSRRDNSPLHF
TGTGCCAGCACCAAGAGCAGGCGGGACAATTCACCCCTCCACTTT
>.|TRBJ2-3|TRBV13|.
CASGGAGAITDTQYF
TGTGCCAGCGGGGGGGCGGGGGCGATCACAGATACGCAGTATTTT
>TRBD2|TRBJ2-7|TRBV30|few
CAWSWSSGPYEQYF
TGTGCCTGGAGTTGGTCTAGCGGACCCTACGAGCAGTACTTC
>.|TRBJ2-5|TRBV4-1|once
CASSLRGAEETQYF
TGCGCCAGCAGCCTTCGCGGGGCCGAAGAGACCCAGTACTTC
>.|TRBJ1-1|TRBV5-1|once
CASSFTGIIMNTEAFF
TGCGCCAGCAGCTTTACCGGGATTATCATGAACACTGAAGCTTTCTTT
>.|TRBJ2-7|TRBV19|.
CASRDPGQHYEQYF
TGTGCCAGTAGGGATCCGGGACAACACTACGAGCAGTACTTC
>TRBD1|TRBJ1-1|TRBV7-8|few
CASSLDIGQGNTEAFF
TGTGCCAGCAGCTTAGATATAGGACAGGGGAACACTGAAGCTTTCTTT
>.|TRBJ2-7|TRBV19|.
CASGQGKGTYEQYF
TGTGCCAGTGGGCAGGGGAAGGGAACCTACGAGCAGTACTTC
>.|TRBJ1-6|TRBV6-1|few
CASSAGYEGTPLHF
TGTGCCAGCAGTGCAGGGTATGAAGGAACACCCCTCCACTTT
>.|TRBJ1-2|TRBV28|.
CASSLFGGGYTF
TGTGCCAGCAGTTTATTCGGAGGAGGCTACACCTTC
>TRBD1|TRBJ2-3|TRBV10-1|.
CASSETGRGTDTQYF
TGCGCCAGCAGCGAGACAGGGCGAGGGACAGATACGCAGTATTTT
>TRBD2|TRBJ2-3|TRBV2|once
CASRLLAGGTDTQYF
TGTGCCAGCAGGCTACTAGCGGGGGGGACGGATACGCAGTATTTT
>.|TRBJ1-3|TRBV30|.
CAWSLYSGNTIYF
TGTGCCTGGAGTCTATACTCTGGAAACACCATATATTTT
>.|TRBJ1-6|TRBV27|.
CASSPSGRSYNSPLHF
TGTGCCAGCAGCCCGTCGGGGAGGTCCTATAATTCACCCCTCCACTTT
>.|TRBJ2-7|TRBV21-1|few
CASSPPYQGTEVYEQYF
TGTGCCAGCAGCCCACCCTATCAGGGGACAGAAGTCTACGAGCAGTACTTC
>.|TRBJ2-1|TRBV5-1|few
CASSLTVGSDEQFF
TGCGCCAGCAGCTTGACGGTGGGTAGCGATGAGCAGTTCTTC
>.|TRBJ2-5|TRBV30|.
CAWSVGGMETQYF
TGTGCCTGGAGTGTAGGGGGAATGGAGACCCAGTACTTC
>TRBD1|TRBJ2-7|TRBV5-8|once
CASSLGGQGSEQYF
TGTGCCAGCAGCTTGGGGGGACAGGGGTCCGAGCAGTACTTC
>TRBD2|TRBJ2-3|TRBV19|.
CASNGGTSTDTQYF
TGTGCCAGTAACGGGGGGACTAGCACAGATACGCAGTATTTT
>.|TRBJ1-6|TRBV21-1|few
CASSKTNRDYNSPLHF
TGTGCCAGCAGCAAAACCAACAGGGACTATAATTCACCCCTCCACTTT
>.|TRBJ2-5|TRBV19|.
CASSITTGTGQETQYF
TGTGCCAGTAGTATAACGACAGGCACAGGGCAAGAGACCCAGTACTTC
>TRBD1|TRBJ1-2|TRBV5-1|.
CASSPGTGVSNYGYTF
TGCGCCAGCAGCCCTGGGACAGGGGTTTCTAACTATGGCTACACCTTC
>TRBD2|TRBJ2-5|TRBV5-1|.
CASTPRQRGGLETQYF
TGCGCCAGCACCCCCCGACAGCGGGGGGGCCTGGAGACCCAGTACTTC
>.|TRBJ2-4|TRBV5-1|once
CASSFEAPSSGKNIQYF
TGCGCCAGCAGCTTTGAGGCCCCTAGTAGTGGCAAAAACATTCAGTACTTC
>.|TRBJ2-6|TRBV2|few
CASRLDSGANVLTF
TGTGCCAGCCGCCTAGATTCTGGGGCCAACGTCCTGACTTTC
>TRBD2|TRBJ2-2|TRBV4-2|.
CASSQEGGGTRGPGELFF
TGTGCCAGCAGCCAAGAAGGCGGGGGGACTCGAGGTCCCGGGGAGCTGTTTTTT